The 25 T cell receptor beta chains given below trace back to one sample, sequenced in a study of shared clonotypes between healthy human individuals. Libraries were prepared by immunoSEQ multiplex PCR; TCRdb keeps only in-frame clonotypes and omits some of them. The sample records around 480,000 clones, roughly 85% being singletons. The sample taken for sequencing was PBMCs. These receptors were obtained from a woman in her 40s in good health. Some clones in this sample may be carry-over from other donors' samples.

The chain employs TRBV7-9 and TRBJ2-1, with 10 bases fitting TRBD2. The CDR3 contains 15 residues. The V gene end was trimmed by 6 bases and the J gene end by 5 bases; junction bases not matched to a gene: 7. From germline, CDR1 is SEHNR and CDR2 FQNEAQ (reference sequence). For the CDR3, the DNA is TGTGCCAGCAGTTTCACGGGACTAGCGAACAATGAGCAGTTCTTC. Its translation: CASSFTGLANNEQFF.

A note on this clone: This likely stems from a read error, as it lies one base from a far larger clone. The chain combines TRBV29-1 with TRBJ2-5; tentatively, D is TRBD1 (5 bases). CDR3 size: 15 residues. Germline V lookup: CDR1 SQVTM, CDR2 ANQGSEA. V gave up 4 bases and J gave up 4 bases, with 19 bases separating them. This CDR3 reads CSVGPHDSVGETQYF. The CDR3 region has the DNA TGCAGCGTTGGCCCCCATGACAGTGTTGGAGAGACCCAGTACTTC. Variable domain in full (rest from reference TRBV29-1 and TRBJ2-5): SAVISQKPSRDICQRGTSLTIQCQVDSQVTMMFWYRQQPGQSLTLIATANQGSEATYESGFVIDKFPISRPNLTFSTLTVSNMSPEDSSIYLCSVGPHDSVGETQYFGPGTRLLVL.

As for this clone: Just one base apart from a much larger clone, this may be a read error. This same CDR3 is encoded by further DNA sequences in the sample. The chain is built from TRBV5-1 and TRBJ1-2; possible D gene TRBD1, 5 bases. The germline CDR1 and CDR2 sequences are SGHRS and YFSETQ. This CDR3 contains 13 residues. The CDR3, as DNA: TGCGCCAGCAGTTTTGCGGGGCCCGAGGGTGGCGCCTTC. Its translation: CASSFAGPEGGAF.

This chain uses TRBV29-1 with TRBJ2-2; D is unresolved. In germline, CDR1 is SQVTM, CDR2 ANQGSEA. Between the trimmed V and J ends, which lost 4 bases and 1 base, there was a span of 13 bases. This CDR3 has 15 amino acids. CDR3 in amino acids: CSVVPEPMNTGELFF. DNA of the CDR3: TGCAGCGTTGTCCCTGAGCCCATGAACACCGGGGAGCTGTTTTTT.

This clone was observed a few times. The V call is TRBV2, the J call TRBJ2-3, with 7 nucleotides matching TRBD1. This CDR3 has 14 residues. Trimming cost V 7 bases and J 4 bases; bases outside gene matches: 8. The germline gives CDR1 SNHLY, CDR2 FYNNEI. CDR3 bases: TGTGCCAGCACATGGGGACAGAGGCCAGATACGCAGTATTTT. It encodes CASTWGQRPDTQYF.

The V and J genes are TRBV7-9 and TRBJ2-1; 10 positions match TRBD2. This CDR3 contains 15 residues. With V trimmed by 1 base and J by 6 bases, 3 bases remained unmatched. CDR1 and CDR2 from the germline V gene are SEHNR and FQNEAQ (reference sequence). The CDR3 spells CASSLGSGRINEQFF. The CDR3 DNA follows: TGTGCCAGCAGCTTAGGTAGCGGGAGGATCAATGAGCAGTTCTTC.

The V and J genes are TRBV6-6 and TRBJ1-1; the match to TRBD1 covers 7 bases. The J segment lost 6 bases and the V segment lost 1 base, leaving 8 bases of the junction unmatched. The CDR3 extends over 15 amino acids. Germline lookup yields CDR1 MNHNY and CDR2 SVGAGI (reference sequence). The CDR3 DNA follows: TGTGCCAGCAGTTACTTGCAGGGGGAGGTGGCTGAAGCTTTCTTT. The encoded protein is CASSYLQGEVAEAFF.

With regard to this clone: An end of the junction does not agree with germline; a read error may underlie this. This CDR3 is also generated by other DNA sequences in the sample. The chain carries TRBV28 and TRBJ1-5; tentative D call: TRBD1 (6 bases). This CDR3 spans 17 amino acids. CDR1 is MDHEN, CDR2 SYDVKM, per germline. CDR3 loop: CASSPMELTGWSQPQHF. The DNA for the CDR3 is TGTGCTAGCAGTCCAATGGAACTTACAGGGTGGAGTCAGCCCCAGCATTTT.

The rearrangement uses TRBV9 and TRBJ2-3; D remains unclear. Trimming pared 4 bases from V and 4 bases from J, leaving 19 bases between. The germline V gene has CDR1 SGDLS and CDR2 YYNGEE. The CDR3 is 16 residues long. The CDR3 DNA follows: TGTGCCAGCAGCCCGAGAATGGGCCTAGTCGCAGATACGCAGTATTTT. Translating gives CASSPRMGLVADTQYF. Full variable domain (rest looked up from reference TRBV9 and TRBJ2-3): DSGVTQTPKHLITATGQRVTLRCSPRSGDLSVYWYQQSLDQGLQFLIQYYNGEERAKGNILERFSAQQFPDLHSELNLSSLELGDSALYFCASSPRMGLVADTQYFGPGTRLTVL.

V is TRBV11-2 and J is TRBJ2-5; 7 nucleotides agree with TRBD2. The CDR3 is 15 amino acids. V dropped 2 bases and J dropped 1; count of bases not matched to a gene: 4. CDR1 SGHAT and CDR2 FQNNGV come from the germline V gene. The CDR3 reads CASSLRGSGQETQYF. CDR3 bases: TGTGCCAGCAGCTTACGCGGGAGTGGCCAAGAGACCCAGTACTTC.

The rearrangement joins TRBV7-8 to TRBJ2-5; TRBD1 matches 7 bases. The J call is in doubt because the DNA end fits TRBJ2-7 better. This CDR3 comprises 14 residues. From germline, CDR1 is SGHVS and CDR2 FQNEAQ. The CDR3 reads CASSIRDSAYEQYF. Written as DNA, the CDR3 is TGTGCCAGCAGCATCCGGGACAGCGCCTACGAGCAGTACTTC.

The chain is built from TRBV28 and TRBJ2-7; D may be TRBD1 (5 bases). Trimming removed 2 bases at V and 9 bases at J, with 14 bases between. This CDR3 spans 13 amino acids. The germline gives CDR1 MDHEN, CDR2 SYDVKM. The CDR3 sequence is CASSLALREVQYF. CDR3 nucleotide sequence: TGTGCCAGCAGTTTAGCTCTCAGGGAAGTGCAGTACTTC.

This clone has just a few counts. The rearrangement uses TRBV2 and TRBJ2-1; D unclear. The V gene lost 5 bases and the J gene lost 5 bases, with 13 bases spanning the gap. Germline assignment: CDR1 SNHLY and CDR2 FYNNEI. The CDR3 is 14 amino acids. The chain's CDR3 is CASSPTIRHNEQFF. The CDR3 DNA reads TGTGCCAGCAGTCCCACCATAAGACACAATGAGCAGTTCTTC.

The chain combines TRBV9 with TRBJ2-5; D remains unclear. Trimming removed 4 bases at V and 4 bases at J, with 17 bases between. The CDR3 runs to 15 residues. Germline assignment: CDR1 SGDLS and CDR2 YYNGEE. The CDR3 region has the DNA TGTGCCAGCAGCCCCGCCGGGCGAGTCCTAGAGACCCAGTACTTC. Translating it yields CASSPAGRVLETQYF.

As for this clone: It differs at one base from a far larger clone, so likely a read error. This chain uses TRBV30 with TRBJ2-1; possible D gene TRBD2, 6 bases. The germline gives CDR1 GTSNPN, CDR2 SVGIG (reference sequence). This CDR3 is 13 amino acids long. In DNA, the CDR3 is TGTGTCTGGAGTACTTGGAGCGGGCTTGAGCAGTTCTTC. This gives the protein CVWSTWSGLEQFF.

The gene calls are TRBV11-3 and TRBJ1-1; TRBD1 is a possible D gene (5 bases). This CDR3 is 13 amino acids long. Germline-derived CDR1 and CDR2 are SGHNT and YENEEA. Trimming cost V 5 bases and J 1 base, with 8 bases left between them. CDR3 DNA sequence: TGTGCCAGCAGCCCTACAGGGAACACTGAAGCTTTCTTT. Its translation is CASSPTGNTEAFF.

For this clone: A much larger clone is a single base away; this may be a read error. The chain recombines TRBV5-6 with TRBJ2-2; D ambiguous. CDR1 is SGHDT and CDR2 is YYEEEE in the germline V gene. The ends were cut back, 4 bases at V and 2 bases at J, with 3 bases in the middle. This CDR3 region has 12 residues. The CDR3 nucleotides are TGTGCCAGCAGCGTCAACACCGGGGAGCTGTTTTTT. This gives the protein CASSVNTGELFF. The whole variable domain, filled in from reference TRBV5-6 and TRBJ2-2, reads DAGVTQSPTHLIKTRGQQVTLRCSPKSGHDTVSWYQQALGQGPQFIFQYYEEEERQRGNFPDRFSGHQFPNYSSELNVNALLLGDSALYLCASSVNTGELFFGEGSRLTVL.

The chain recombines TRBV11-2 with TRBJ1-4, with 8 bases that match TRBD1. Losses at the gene ends were 1 base for V and 7 bases for J; bases not matched to a gene: 5. This CDR3 spans 15 amino acids. Germline V gene sequence: CDR1 SGHAT, CDR2 FQNNGV. The CDR3 sequence is CASSLGGQGREKLFF. The CDR3, as DNA: TGTGCCAGCAGCTTAGGCGGACAGGGCCGTGAAAAACTGTTTTTT.

The chain employs TRBV9 and TRBJ2-7, with D tentatively TRBD1 or TRBD2 (6 bases each). The CDR3 runs 16 residues. Trimming stripped 0 bases from V and 4 bases from J, with 17 bases between. Germline values: CDR1 SGDLS, CDR2 YYNGEE. DNA of the CDR3: TGTGCCAGCAGCGTAGCTCCAAGTGGGGGGCTTTACGAGCAGTACTTC. Its translation: CASSVAPSGGLYEQYF.

The chain couples TRBV5-1 to TRBJ2-7, with 8 bases fitting TRBD1. V was pared by 0 bases and J by 3 bases, with 11 bases of the junction left unmatched. The V gene's germline CDR1 is SGHRS and CDR2 YFSETQ. The CDR3 is made up of 17 amino acids. The CDR3: CASSLAGGQVGVYEQYF. CDR3 bases: TGCGCCAGCAGCTTGGCCGGGGGACAGGTAGGGGTCTACGAGCAGTACTTC.

This rearrangement joins TRBV19 to TRBJ2-2, with TRBD1 identical over 11 bases. Germline assignment: CDR1 LNHDA and CDR2 SQIVND (reference sequence). CDR3 length: 15 residues. J gave up 3 bases and V 7 bases, and 4 bases lay outside the gene matches. The CDR3, as DNA: TGTGCCAGTAAGGACAGGGGGCTTTACACCGGGGAGCTGTTTTTT. Protein: CASKDRGLYTGELFF. The complete variable domain, with remaining parts taken from reference TRBV19 and TRBJ2-2, reads DGGITQSPKYLFRKEGQNVTLSCEQNLNHDAMYWYRQDPGQGLRLIYYSQIVNDFQKGDIAEGYSVSREKKESFPLTVTSAQKNPTAFYLCASKDRGLYTGELFFGEGSRLTVL.

This clone has ten or more counts. This sequence joins TRBV7-9 and TRBJ2-2; 9 nucleotides match TRBD1. CDR3 length: 16 amino acids. The germline V gene encodes CDR1 SEHNR and CDR2 FQNEAQ (reference sequence). V trimming: 4 bases; J trimming: 7 bases; junction bases outside the gene matches: 10. The CDR3 sequence is CASSSSPGTGNGELFF. The CDR3 nucleotides are TGTGCCAGCAGCTCCAGTCCCGGGACAGGGAACGGGGAGCTGTTTTTT.

The chain employs TRBV6-5 and TRBJ2-7; unclear D gene. The CDR3 consists of 13 residues. Germline assignment: CDR1 MNHEY and CDR2 SVGAGI. The V end lost 0 bases, the J end lost 5 bases, and 8 bases lay between the germline ends. CDR3 in amino acids: CASSYSRCHEQYF. The CDR3 region has the DNA TGTGCCAGCAGTTACTCGAGATGCCACGAGCAGTACTTC.

This clone has just one count. The chain recombines TRBV11-2 with TRBJ2-5, with TRBD1 identical over 10 bases. CDR3 size: 16 residues. Germline assignment: CDR1 SGHAT and CDR2 FQNNGV. V gave up 5 bases and J gave up 5 bases; unmatched junction bases: 11. This chain's CDR3 is CASSLLLTGGGETQYF. The CDR3 DNA reads as TGTGCCAGCAGCCTACTCTTGACAGGGGGCGGGGAGACCCAGTACTTC. Full variable domain (outside the CDR3, taken from reference TRBV11-2 and TRBJ2-5): EAGVAQSPRYKIIEKRQSVAFWCNPISGHATLYWYQQILGQGPKLLIQFQNNGVVDDSQLPKDRFSAERLKGVDSTLKIQPAKLEDSAVYLCASSLLLTGGGETQYFGPGTRLLVL.

The V call is TRBV6-1, the J call TRBJ2-7, with 11 bases lining up with TRBD2. This CDR3 comprises 16 residues. V was clipped by 4 bases and J by 0 bases; unmatched bases: 5. The V gene's germline CDR1 is MNHNS and CDR2 SASEGT. The CDR3 coding sequence is TGTGCCAGCAGTGCCGGGACTAGCGGCGACTCCTACGAGCAGTACTTC. Amino acids: CASSAGTSGDSYEQYF.